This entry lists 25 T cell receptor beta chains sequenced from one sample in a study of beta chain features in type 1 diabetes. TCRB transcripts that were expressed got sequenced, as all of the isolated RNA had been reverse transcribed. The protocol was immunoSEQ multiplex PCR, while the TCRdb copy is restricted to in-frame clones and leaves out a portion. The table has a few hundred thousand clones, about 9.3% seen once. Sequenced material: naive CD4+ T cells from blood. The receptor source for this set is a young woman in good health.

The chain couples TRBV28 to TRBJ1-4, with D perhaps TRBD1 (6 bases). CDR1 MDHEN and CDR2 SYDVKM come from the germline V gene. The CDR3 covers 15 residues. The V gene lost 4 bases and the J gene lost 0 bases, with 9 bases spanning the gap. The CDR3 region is CASSYRDPTNEKLFF. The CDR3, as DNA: TGTGCCAGCAGTTACAGGGATCCAACTAATGAAAAACTGTTTTTT.

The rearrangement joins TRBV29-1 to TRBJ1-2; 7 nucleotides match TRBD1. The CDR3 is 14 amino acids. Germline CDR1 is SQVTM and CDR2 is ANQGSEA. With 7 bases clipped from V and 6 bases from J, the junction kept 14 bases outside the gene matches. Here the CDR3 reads CSATGASENNGYTF. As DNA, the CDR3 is TGCAGCGCCACAGGGGCATCGGAAAATAATGGCTACACCTTC.

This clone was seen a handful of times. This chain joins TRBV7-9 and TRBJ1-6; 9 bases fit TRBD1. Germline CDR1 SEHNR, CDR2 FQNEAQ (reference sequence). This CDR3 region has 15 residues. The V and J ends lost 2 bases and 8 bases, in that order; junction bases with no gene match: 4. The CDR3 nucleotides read TGTGCCAGCAGCTTAAACACAGGGGGCGATTCACCCCTCCACTTT. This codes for CASSLNTGGDSPLHF.

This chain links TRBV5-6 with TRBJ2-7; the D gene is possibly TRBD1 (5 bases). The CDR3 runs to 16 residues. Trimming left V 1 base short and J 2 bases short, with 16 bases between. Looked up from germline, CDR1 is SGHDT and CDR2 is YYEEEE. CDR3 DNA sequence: TGTGCCAGCAGCTTGTTGTCCAGGGATTATCCCTACGAGCAGTACTTC. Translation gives CASSLLSRDYPYEQYF.

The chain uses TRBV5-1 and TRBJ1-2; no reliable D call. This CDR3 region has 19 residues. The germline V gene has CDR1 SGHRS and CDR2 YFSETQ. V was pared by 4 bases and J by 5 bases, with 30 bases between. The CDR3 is CASSALSPLAAVNSYGYTF. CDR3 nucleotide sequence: TGCGCCAGCAGCGCACTTAGCCCCCTGGCAGCCGTGAACTCGTATGGCTACACCTTC.

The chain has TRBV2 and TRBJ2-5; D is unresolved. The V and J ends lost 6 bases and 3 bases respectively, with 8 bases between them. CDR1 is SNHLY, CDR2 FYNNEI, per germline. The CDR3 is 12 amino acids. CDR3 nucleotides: TGTGCCAGCAGCAGGTGGGAAGAGACCCAGTACTTC. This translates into CASSRWEETQYF.

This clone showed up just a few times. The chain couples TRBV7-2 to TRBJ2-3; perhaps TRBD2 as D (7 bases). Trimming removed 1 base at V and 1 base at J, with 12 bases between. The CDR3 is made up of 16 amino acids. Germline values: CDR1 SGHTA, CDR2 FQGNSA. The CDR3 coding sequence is TGTGCCAGCAGCTTAGATTGGGGGGGGCGCACAGATACGCAGTATTTT. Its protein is CASSLDWGGRTDTQYF.

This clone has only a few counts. The CDR3 region is CASSYLGSPTDTQYF. The DNA for the CDR3 is TGTGCCAGCAGTTACTTAGGGAGCCCAACAGATACGCAGTATTTT. V is TRBV6-5 and J is TRBJ2-3; a weak D match, TRBD2 (5 bases). This CDR3 contains 15 residues. V was shortened by 1 base and J by 3 bases, with 11 bases between the two germline ends. Germline V gives CDR1 MNHEY, CDR2 SVGAGI.

The CDR3 DNA is TGCGCCAGCAGCGGGGGACAGGCTACAGATACGCAGTATTTT. Amino acids: CASSGGQATDTQYF. This sequence joins TRBV5-1 and TRBJ2-3; 8 bases line up with TRBD1. V shed 4 bases and J 3 bases; nucleotides not matched to a gene: 4. The CDR3 has 14 amino acids. Per germline, CDR1 SGHRS and CDR2 YFSETQ.

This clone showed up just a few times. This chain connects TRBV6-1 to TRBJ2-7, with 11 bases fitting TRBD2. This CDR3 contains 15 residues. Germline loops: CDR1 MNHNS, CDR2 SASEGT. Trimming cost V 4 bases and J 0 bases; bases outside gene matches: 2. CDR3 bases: TGTGCCAGCAGTGTGACTAGCGGGGTCTCCTACGAGCAGTACTTC. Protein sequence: CASSVTSGVSYEQYF.

Here the CDR3 reads CSAGGRIGYTF. The CDR3 DNA is TGCAGTGCTGGGGGGAGGATTGGCTACACCTTC. V gene TRBV20-1 combines with J gene TRBJ1-2; weak D call: TRBD1 (5 bases). Germline loops: CDR1 DFQATT, CDR2 SNEGSKA (reference sequence). Trimming pared 5 bases from V and 7 bases from J, leaving 11 bases between. CDR3 length: 11 amino acids.

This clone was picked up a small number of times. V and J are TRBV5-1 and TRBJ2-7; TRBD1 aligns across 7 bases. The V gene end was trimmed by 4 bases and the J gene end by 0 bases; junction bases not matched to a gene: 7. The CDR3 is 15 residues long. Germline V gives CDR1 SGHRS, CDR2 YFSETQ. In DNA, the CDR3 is TGCGCCAGCAGCGATCCTCGACAGGGCTCCTACGAGCAGTACTTC. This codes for CASSDPRQGSYEQYF.

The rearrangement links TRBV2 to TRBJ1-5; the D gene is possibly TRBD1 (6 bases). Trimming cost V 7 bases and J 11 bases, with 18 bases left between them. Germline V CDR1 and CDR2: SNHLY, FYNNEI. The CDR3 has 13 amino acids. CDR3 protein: CASTVDRQQAQHF. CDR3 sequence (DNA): TGTGCCAGCACTGTCGACAGGCAACAAGCCCAGCATTTT.

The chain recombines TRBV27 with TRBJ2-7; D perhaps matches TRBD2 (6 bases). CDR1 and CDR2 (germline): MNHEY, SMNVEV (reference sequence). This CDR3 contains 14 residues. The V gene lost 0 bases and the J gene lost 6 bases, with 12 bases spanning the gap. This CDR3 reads CASSLSDYSGEQYF. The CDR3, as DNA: TGTGCCAGCAGTTTATCGGACTACAGCGGCGAGCAGTACTTC.

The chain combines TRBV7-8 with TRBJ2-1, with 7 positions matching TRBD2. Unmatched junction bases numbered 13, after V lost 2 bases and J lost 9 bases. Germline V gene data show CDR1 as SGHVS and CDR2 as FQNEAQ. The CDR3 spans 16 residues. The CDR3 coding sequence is TGTGCCAGCAGCTTAAGTGGCGGGAGCATCCCCCGTGAGCAGTTCTTC. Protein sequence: CASSLSGGSIPREQFF.

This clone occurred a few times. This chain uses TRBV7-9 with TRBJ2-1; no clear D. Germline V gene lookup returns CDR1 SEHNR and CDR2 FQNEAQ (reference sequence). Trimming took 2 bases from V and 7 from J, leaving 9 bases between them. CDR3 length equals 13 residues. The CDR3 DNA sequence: TGTGCCAGCAGCTTACGAGGAGCTAATGAGCAGTTCTTC. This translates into CASSLRGANEQFF.

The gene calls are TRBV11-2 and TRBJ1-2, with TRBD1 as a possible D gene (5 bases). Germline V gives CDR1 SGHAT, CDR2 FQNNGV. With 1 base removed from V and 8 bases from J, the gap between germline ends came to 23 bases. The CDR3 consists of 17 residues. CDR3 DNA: TGTGCCAGCAGCTTAGTTACCTCTGGACACCTAAACGACGGCTACACCTTC. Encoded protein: CASSLVTSGHLNDGYTF.

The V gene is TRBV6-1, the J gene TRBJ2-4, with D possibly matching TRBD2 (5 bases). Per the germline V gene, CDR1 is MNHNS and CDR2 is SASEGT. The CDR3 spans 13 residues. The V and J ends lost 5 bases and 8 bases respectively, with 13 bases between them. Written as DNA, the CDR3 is TGTGCCAGCAGTCCAGCGGCTACGTACATTCAGTACTTC. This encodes CASSPAATYIQYF.

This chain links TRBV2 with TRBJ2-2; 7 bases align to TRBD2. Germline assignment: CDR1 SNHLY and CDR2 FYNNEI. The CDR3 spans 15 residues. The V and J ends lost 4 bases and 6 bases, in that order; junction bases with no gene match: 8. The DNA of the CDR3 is TGTGCCAGCAGTGCGGGACTACCTAAGGCCGGGGAGCTGTTTTTT. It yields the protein CASSAGLPKAGELFF. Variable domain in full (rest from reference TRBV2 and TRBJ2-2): EPEVTQTPSHQVTQMGQEVILRCVPISNHLYFYWYRQILGQKVEFLVSFYNNEISEKSEIFDDQFSVERPDGSNFTLKIRSTKLEDSAMYFCASSAGLPKAGELFFGEGSRLTVL.

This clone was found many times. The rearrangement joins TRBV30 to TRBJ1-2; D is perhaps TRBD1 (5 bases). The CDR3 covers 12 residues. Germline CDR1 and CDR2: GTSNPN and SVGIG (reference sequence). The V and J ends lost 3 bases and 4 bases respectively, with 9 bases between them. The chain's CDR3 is CAWSGGGYGYTF. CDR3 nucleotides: TGTGCCTGGAGCGGGGGTGGCTATGGCTACACCTTC.

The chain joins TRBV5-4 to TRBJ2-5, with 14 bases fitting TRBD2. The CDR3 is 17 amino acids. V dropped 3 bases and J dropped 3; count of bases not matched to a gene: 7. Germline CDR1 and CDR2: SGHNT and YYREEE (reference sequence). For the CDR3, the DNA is TGTGCCAGCAGCTGGGGGACGGGACTAGCGGGGGAAGAGACCCAGTACTTC. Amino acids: CASSWGTGLAGEETQYF. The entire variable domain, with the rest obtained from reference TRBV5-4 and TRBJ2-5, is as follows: ETGVTQSPTHLIKTRGQQVTLRCSSQSGHNTVSWYQQALGQGPQFIFQYYREEENGRGNFPPRFSGLQFPNYSSELNVNALELDDSALYLCASSWGTGLAGEETQYFGPGTRLLVL.

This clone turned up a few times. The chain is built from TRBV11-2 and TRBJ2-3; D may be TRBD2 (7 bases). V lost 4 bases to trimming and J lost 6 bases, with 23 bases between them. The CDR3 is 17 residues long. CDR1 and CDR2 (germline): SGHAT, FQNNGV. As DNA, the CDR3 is TGTGCCAGCAGCTCGGGGGGCCGGGGTTCGTTCAGGGATACGCAGTATTTT. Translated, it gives CASSSGGRGSFRDTQYF. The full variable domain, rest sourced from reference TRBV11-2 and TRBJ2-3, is EAGVAQSPRYKIIEKRQSVAFWCNPISGHATLYWYQQILGQGPKLLIQFQNNGVVDDSQLPKDRFSAERLKGVDSTLKIQPAKLEDSAVYLCASSSGGRGSFRDTQYFGPGTRLTVL.

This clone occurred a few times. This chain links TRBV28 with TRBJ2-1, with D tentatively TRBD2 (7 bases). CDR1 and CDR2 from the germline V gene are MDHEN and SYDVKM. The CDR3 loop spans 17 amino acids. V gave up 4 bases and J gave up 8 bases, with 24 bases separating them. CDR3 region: CASSSPRGQGIFDEQFF. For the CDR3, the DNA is TGTGCCAGCAGTTCCCCGCGGGGGCAGGGGATTTTTGATGAGCAGTTCTTC.

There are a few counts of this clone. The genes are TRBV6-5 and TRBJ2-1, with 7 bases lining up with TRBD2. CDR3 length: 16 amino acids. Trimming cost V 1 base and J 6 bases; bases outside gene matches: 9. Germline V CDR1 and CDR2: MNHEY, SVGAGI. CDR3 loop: CASSYLGGLEVNEQFF. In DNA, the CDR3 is TGTGCCAGCAGTTACTTAGGCGGACTAGAAGTCAATGAGCAGTTCTTC.

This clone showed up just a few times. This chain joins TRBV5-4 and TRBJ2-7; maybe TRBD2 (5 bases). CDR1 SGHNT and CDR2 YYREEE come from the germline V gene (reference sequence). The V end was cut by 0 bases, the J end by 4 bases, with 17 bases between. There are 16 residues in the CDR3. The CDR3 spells CASSLVSASSSYEQYF. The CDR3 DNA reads TGTGCCAGCAGCTTGGTTTCGGCTAGCAGCTCGTACGAGCAGTACTTC.